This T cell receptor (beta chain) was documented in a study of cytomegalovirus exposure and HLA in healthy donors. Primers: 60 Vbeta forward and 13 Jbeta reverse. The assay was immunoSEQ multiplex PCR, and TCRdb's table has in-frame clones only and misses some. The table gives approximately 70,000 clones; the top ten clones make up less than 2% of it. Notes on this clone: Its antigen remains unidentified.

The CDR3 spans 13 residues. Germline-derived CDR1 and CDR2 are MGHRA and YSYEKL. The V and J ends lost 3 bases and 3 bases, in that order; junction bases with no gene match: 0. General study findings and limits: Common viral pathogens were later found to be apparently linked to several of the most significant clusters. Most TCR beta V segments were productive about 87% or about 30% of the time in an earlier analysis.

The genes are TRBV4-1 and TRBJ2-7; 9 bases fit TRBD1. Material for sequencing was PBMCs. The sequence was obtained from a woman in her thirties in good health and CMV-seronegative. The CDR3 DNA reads TGCGCCAGCAGCCAGACAGGGGGCTACGAGCAGTACTTC. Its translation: CASSQTGGYEQYF.